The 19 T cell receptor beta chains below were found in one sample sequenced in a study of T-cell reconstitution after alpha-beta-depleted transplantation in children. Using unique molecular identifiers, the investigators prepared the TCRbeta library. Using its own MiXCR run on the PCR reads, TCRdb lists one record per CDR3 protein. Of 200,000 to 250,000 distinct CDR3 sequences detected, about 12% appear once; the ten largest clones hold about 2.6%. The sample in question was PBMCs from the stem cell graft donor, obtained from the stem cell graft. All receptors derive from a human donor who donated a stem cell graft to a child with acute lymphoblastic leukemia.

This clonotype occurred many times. The CDR3 bases are TGTGCCAGCAGCCAAGACTCCCAGGCCGAGCAGTTCTTC. It encodes CASSQDSQAEQFF. The V call is TRBV4-2, the J call TRBJ2-1; no definite D call. This CDR3 has 13 residues. Germline CDR1 LGHNA, CDR2 YNFKEQ. Trimming pared 0 bases from V and 10 bases from J, leaving 10 bases between.

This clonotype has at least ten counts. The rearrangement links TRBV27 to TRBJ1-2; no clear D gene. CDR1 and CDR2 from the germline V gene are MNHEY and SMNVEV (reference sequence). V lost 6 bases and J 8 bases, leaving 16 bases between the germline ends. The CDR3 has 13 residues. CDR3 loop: CASSYRRSRGYTF. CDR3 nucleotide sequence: TGTGCCAGCAGCTATCGCCGATCGAGAGGCTACACCTTC.

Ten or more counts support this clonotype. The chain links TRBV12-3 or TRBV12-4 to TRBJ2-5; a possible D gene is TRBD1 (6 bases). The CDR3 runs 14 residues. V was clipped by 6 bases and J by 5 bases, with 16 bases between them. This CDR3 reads CASSPRSQGETQYF. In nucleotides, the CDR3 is TGTGCCAGCAGCCCTCGGTCGCAGGGGGAGACCCAGTACTTC.

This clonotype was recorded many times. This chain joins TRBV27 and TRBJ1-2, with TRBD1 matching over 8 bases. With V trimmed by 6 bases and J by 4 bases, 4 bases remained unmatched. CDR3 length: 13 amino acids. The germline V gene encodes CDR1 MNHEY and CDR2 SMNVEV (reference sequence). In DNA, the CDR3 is TGTGCCAGCAGGCAGGGGGCCGGCTATGGCTACACCTTC. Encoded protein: CASRQGAGYGYTF.

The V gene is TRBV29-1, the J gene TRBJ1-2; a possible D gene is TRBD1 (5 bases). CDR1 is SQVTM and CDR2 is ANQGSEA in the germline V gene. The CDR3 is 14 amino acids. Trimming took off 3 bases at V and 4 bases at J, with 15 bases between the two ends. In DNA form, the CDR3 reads TGCAGCGTTGAGGGACCGGGCTGGGTCTATGGCTACACCTTC. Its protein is CSVEGPGWVYGYTF. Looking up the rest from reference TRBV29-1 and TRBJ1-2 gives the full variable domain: SAVISQKPSRDICQRGTSLTIQCQVDSQVTMMFWYRQQPGQSLTLIATANQGSEATYESGFVIDKFPISRPNLTFSTLTVSNMSPEDSSIYLCSVEGPGWVYGYTFGSGTRLTVV.

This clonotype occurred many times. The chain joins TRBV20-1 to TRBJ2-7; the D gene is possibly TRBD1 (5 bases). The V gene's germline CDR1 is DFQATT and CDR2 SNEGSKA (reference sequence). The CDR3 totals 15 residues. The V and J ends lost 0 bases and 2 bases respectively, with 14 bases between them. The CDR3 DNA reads TGCAGTGCTAGAGATTATAAGGGGATGACCTACGAGCAGTACTTC. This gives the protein CSARDYKGMTYEQYF.

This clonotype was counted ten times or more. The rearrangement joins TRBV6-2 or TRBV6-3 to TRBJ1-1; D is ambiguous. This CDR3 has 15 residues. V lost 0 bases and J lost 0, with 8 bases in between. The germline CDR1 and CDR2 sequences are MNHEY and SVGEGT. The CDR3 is CASSYSGIMNTEAFF. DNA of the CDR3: TGTGCCAGCAGTTACTCGGGGATCATGAACACTGAAGCTTTCTTT.

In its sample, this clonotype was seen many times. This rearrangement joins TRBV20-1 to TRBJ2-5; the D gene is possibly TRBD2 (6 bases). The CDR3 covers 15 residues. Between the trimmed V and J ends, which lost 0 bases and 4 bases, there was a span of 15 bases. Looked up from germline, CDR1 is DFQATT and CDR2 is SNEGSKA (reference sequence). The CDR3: CSARDFGGGRETQYF. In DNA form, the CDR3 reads TGCAGTGCTAGAGATTTCGGGGGTGGGAGAGAGACCCAGTACTTC.

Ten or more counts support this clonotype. The CDR3 DNA is TGCATGGCTGTGTCCCAAACCGGGGAGCTGTTTTTT. Translated, it gives CMAVSQTGELFF. This sequence joins TRBV29-1 and TRBJ2-2; D unresolved. CDR1 SQVTM and CDR2 ANQGSEA come from the germline V gene. This CDR3 is 12 amino acids long.

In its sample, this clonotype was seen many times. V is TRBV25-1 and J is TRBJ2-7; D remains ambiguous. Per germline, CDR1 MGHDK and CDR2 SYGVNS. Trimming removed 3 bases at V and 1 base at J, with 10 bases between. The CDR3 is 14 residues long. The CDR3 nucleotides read TGTGCCAGCAGTGAGGCGCACGGGTCCTACGAGCAGTACTTC. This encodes CASSEAHGSYEQYF.

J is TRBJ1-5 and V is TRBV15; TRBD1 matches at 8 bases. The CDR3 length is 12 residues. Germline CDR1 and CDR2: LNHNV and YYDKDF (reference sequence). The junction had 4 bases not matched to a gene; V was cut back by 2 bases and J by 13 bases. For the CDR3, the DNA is TGTGCCACCAGCAGAACAGGGGGAGCTCAGCATTTT. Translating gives CATSRTGGAQHF.

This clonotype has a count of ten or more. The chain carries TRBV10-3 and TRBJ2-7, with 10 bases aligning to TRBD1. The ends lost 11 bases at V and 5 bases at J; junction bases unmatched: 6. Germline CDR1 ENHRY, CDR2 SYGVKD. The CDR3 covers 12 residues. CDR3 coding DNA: TGTGCCGTCCCGGGACAGGGGAACGAGCAGTACTTC. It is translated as CAVPGQGNEQYF.

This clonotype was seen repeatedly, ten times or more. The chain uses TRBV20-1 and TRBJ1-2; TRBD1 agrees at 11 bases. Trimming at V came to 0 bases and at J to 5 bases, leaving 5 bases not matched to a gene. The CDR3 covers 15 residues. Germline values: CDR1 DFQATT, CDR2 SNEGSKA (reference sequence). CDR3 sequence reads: CSARDPGQGGYGYTF. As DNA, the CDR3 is TGCAGTGCTAGAGACCCGGGACAGGGGGGGTATGGCTACACCTTC.

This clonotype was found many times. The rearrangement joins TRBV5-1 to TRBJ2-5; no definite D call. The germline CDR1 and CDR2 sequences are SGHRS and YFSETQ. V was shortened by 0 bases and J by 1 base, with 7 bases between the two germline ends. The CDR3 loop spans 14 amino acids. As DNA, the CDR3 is TGCGCCAGCAGCTTGGGGGGTACCCAAGAGACCCAGTACTTC. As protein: CASSLGGTQETQYF.

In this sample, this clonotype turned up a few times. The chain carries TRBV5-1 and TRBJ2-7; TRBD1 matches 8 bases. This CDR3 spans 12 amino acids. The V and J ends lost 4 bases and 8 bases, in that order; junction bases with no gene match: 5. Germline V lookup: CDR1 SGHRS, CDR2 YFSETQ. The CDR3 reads CASSTGQGQQYF. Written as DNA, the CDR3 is TGCGCCAGCAGCACCGGACAGGGTCAGCAGTACTTC.

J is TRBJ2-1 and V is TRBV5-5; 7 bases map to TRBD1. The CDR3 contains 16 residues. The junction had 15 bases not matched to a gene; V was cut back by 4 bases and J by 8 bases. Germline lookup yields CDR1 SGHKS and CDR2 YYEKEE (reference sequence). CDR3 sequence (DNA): TGTGCCAGCAGCAAACGACAGGGAAAAGCAGTTGATGAGCAGTTCTTC. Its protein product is CASSKRQGKAVDEQFF.

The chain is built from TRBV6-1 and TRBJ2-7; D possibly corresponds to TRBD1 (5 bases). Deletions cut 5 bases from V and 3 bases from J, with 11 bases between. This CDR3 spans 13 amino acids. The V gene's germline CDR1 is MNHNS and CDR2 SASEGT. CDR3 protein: CASSRGPIYEQYF. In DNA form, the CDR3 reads TGTGCCAGCAGTAGGGGTCCAATCTACGAGCAGTACTTC.

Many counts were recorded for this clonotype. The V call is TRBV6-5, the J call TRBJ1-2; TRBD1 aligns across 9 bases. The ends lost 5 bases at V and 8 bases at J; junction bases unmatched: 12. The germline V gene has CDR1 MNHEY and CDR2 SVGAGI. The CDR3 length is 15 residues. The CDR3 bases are TGTGCCAGCAGTATCCCGGACAGGGGCTTCGACGGCTACACCTTC. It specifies CASSIPDRGFDGYTF.

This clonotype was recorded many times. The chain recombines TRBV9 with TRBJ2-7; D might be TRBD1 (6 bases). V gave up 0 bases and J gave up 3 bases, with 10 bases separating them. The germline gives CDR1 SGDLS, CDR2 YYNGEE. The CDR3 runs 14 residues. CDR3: CASSVEDSNYEQYF. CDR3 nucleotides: TGTGCCAGCAGCGTAGAGGACAGCAACTACGAGCAGTACTTC.